The 25 T cell receptor beta chains listed next were all sequenced from one sample in a study of human T cells and chemical hapten exposure. Time point: pre-sensitization, week 0. As for treatment: therapeutic diphenylcyclopropenone sensitization with weekly scalp DPC. Using its own MiXCR run on the RACE reads, TCRdb lists one record per CDR3 protein. The top ten clones hold roughly 1.5% of a sample with under 110,000 distinct CDR3 sequences, roughly 12% of them seen once. Sequences were derived from whole blood, sampled in connection with sensitization to the hapten diphenylcyclopropenone (DPC). All receptors come from a woman in her forties or fifties with alopecia areata. Some clones in this sample may be carry-over from other donors' samples.

This chain links TRBV20-1 with TRBJ1-1; unclear D gene. The germline V gene has CDR1 DFQATT and CDR2 SNEGSKA (reference sequence). The CDR3 has 15 amino acids. Trimming cost V 1 base and J 0 bases, with 12 bases left between them. CDR3 DNA: TGCAGTGCTAGAGGAGTGGTGGGCATGAACACTGAAGCTTTCTTT. Translation: CSARGVVGMNTEAFF.

This chain links TRBV29-1 with TRBJ2-5; no clear D. In germline, CDR1 is SQVTM, CDR2 ANQGSEA. Trimming stripped 6 bases from V and 0 bases from J, with 8 bases between. The CDR3 runs 12 residues. DNA of the CDR3: TGCAGCGTGAGCTCGTACCAAGAGACCCAGTACTTC. Translated, it gives CSVSSYQETQYF. Complete variable domain (other parts from reference TRBV29-1 and TRBJ2-5): SAVISQKPSRDICQRGTSLTIQCQVDSQVTMMFWYRQQPGQSLTLIATANQGSEATYESGFVIDKFPISRPNLTFSTLTVSNMSPEDSSIYLCSVSSYQETQYFGPGTRLLVL.

This clonotype has just a few counts. This chain links TRBV11-1 with TRBJ2-7; 8 positions match TRBD2. The CDR3 consists of 16 residues. CDR1 and CDR2 (germline): SGHAT, FQDESV (reference sequence). The ends lost 1 base at V and 6 bases at J; junction bases unmatched: 11. CDR3 residues: CASSLEVAGTAGEQYF. The CDR3 region has the DNA TGTGCCAGCAGCTTAGAGGTAGCGGGAACCGCCGGCGAGCAGTACTTC.

In its sample, this clonotype was seen a few times. The rearrangement uses TRBV2 and TRBJ2-1; D is unclear. The germline CDR1 and CDR2 sequences are SNHLY and FYNNEI. Trimming stripped 4 bases from V and 5 bases from J, with 12 bases between. The CDR3 spans 14 residues. CDR3: CASSVLAENNEQFF. For the CDR3, the DNA is TGTGCCAGCAGTGTCTTGGCAGAGAACAATGAGCAGTTCTTC.

The chain links TRBV5-6 to TRBJ1-5; D is uncertain. The CDR3 consists of 13 residues. Germline CDR1 and CDR2: SGHDT and YYEEEE. V gave up 4 bases and J gave up 4 bases, with 9 bases separating them. The CDR3 DNA reads TGTGCCAGCAGCCCCCGGCTAAATCAGCCCCAGCATTTT. Translation: CASSPRLNQPQHF. The variable domain in full, with the rest retrieved from reference TRBV5-6 and TRBJ1-5, is DAGVTQSPTHLIKTRGQQVTLRCSPKSGHDTVSWYQQALGQGPQFIFQYYEEEERQRGNFPDRFSGHQFPNYSSELNVNALLLGDSALYLCASSPRLNQPQHFGDGTRLSIL.

This clonotype appeared a few times. The rearrangement joins TRBV6-6 to TRBJ1-2; 8 nucleotides match TRBD1. V was pared by 2 bases and J by 3 bases, with 5 bases of the junction left unmatched. This CDR3 has 15 amino acids. CDR1 and CDR2 from the germline V gene are MNHNY and SVGAGI (reference sequence). CDR3 DNA sequence: TGTGCCAGCAGTTACGGGGACAGGTCCCACTATGGCTACACCTTC. The encoded protein is CASSYGDRSHYGYTF.

This chain connects TRBV20-1 to TRBJ2-7; TRBD1 agrees at 9 bases. Germline V CDR1 and CDR2: DFQATT, SNEGSKA (reference sequence). The CDR3 sequence is 14 residues long. J gave up 2 bases and V 3 bases, and 5 bases lay outside the gene matches. The CDR3 loop is CSASGTGRTYEQYF. The CDR3 DNA is TGCAGTGCTAGCGGGACAGGGAGGACCTACGAGCAGTACTTC.

This clonotype was observed a few times. This chain connects TRBV10-2 to TRBJ2-3; 8 bases are shared with TRBD2. The CDR3 spans 15 residues. Trimming took 7 bases from V and 3 from J; bases not matched to a gene: 9. Germline V gene lookup returns CDR1 WSHSY and CDR2 SAAADI. The CDR3 is CASKGRGLGTDTQYF. In DNA form, the CDR3 reads TGCGCCAGCAAGGGCAGGGGACTAGGAACAGATACGCAGTATTTT.

This clonotype appeared many times. The V and J genes are TRBV6-6 and TRBJ1-3, with D hard to call. Germline V gene sequence: CDR1 MNHNY, CDR2 SVGAGI (reference sequence). The CDR3 is 15 amino acids. V lost 7 bases, J lost 0 bases, and 13 bases lay in between. The CDR3 sequence is CASMSTGLSGNTIYF. CDR3 sequence (DNA): TGTGCCAGCATGTCAACGGGCCTCTCTGGAAACACCATATATTTT.

This clonotype has only a few counts. This sequence joins TRBV10-3 and TRBJ1-5; D unclear. Looked up from germline, CDR1 is ENHRY and CDR2 is SYGVKD. Trimming removed 4 bases from V and 3 bases from J, with 10 bases in between. The CDR3 has 14 amino acids. The CDR3 here is CAISAEGLNQPQHF. The CDR3 DNA follows: TGTGCCATCAGTGCCGAGGGTCTCAATCAGCCCCAGCATTTT.

The chain links TRBV28 to TRBJ2-7; D is perhaps TRBD1 or TRBD2 (6 bases each). Trimming shortened V by 6 bases and J by 3 bases, and 18 bases separated the two germline ends. CDR3 length equals 15 residues. Germline lookup yields CDR1 MDHEN and CDR2 SYDVKM. The CDR3 bases are TGTGCCAGCAGCCAATCGGGGGCGGGGTACTACGAGCAGTACTTC. The encoded protein is CASSQSGAGYYEQYF.

The chain employs TRBV4-2 and TRBJ1-6, with D perhaps TRBD1 (5 bases). The CDR3 is 13 amino acids. The germline CDR1 and CDR2 sequences are LGHNA and YNFKEQ. Trimming stripped 6 bases from V and 5 bases from J, with 8 bases between. In nucleotides, the CDR3 is TGTGCCAGCAGGGTACAGGATAATTCACCCCTCCACTTT. This encodes CASRVQDNSPLHF.

This clonotype was detected a few times. This sequence joins TRBV28 and TRBJ2-7; 10 nucleotides align to TRBD2. The CDR3 consists of 17 residues. J lost 6 bases, V lost 1 base, and 12 bases had no gene match. The germline gives CDR1 MDHEN, CDR2 SYDVKM. CDR3 sequence (DNA): TGTGCCAGCAGTTTATACCTCGGAGCGGGGGGGCTCTCCGAGCAGTACTTC. Translating it yields CASSLYLGAGGLSEQYF.

The chain uses TRBV7-2 and TRBJ2-7; 7 nucleotides align to TRBD1. Germline V gene sequence: CDR1 SGHTA, CDR2 FQGNSA. Unmatched junction bases numbered 13, after V lost 5 bases and J lost 6 bases. CDR3 length: 15 residues. This chain's CDR3 is CASSLGTALTPEQYF. DNA for the CDR3: TGTGCCAGCAGCCTCGGGACAGCCCTTACCCCCGAGCAGTACTTC. Full variable domain (remainder filled in from reference TRBV7-2 and TRBJ2-7): GAGVSQSPSNKVTEKGKDVELRCDPISGHTALYWYRQSLGQGLEFLIYFQGNSAPDKSGLPSDRFSAERTGGSVSTLTIQRTQQEDSAVYLCASSLGTALTPEQYFGPGTRLTVT.

The chain joins TRBV3-2 to TRBJ2-7; TRBD2, the D gene given by the table, was not confirmed from the DNA. TRBV3-2 is an annotated pseudogene. The CDR3 is made up of 18 amino acids. For the CDR3, the DNA is TGTGCCAGCAGCCAAGAAGAGGGACTCGGCGGATCATCCTACGAGCAGTACTTC. This codes for CASSQEEGLGGSSYEQYF.

This clonotype was counted many times. The V call is TRBV12-3 or TRBV12-4, the J call TRBJ1-5, with D perhaps TRBD1 (6 bases). Trimming cost V 6 bases and J 4 bases, with 10 bases left between them. CDR3 length: 13 amino acids. CDR3 amino acids: CASSATGNQPQHF. The CDR3 DNA follows: TGTGCCAGCAGCGCTACAGGGAATCAGCCCCAGCATTTT.

This clonotype was seen once. This clone may be a read error of a much larger clone one base away. The chain links TRBV9 to TRBJ1-1, with D uncertain. Deletions cut 3 bases from V and 4 bases from J, with 7 bases between. From germline, CDR1 is SGDLS and CDR2 YYNGEE. The CDR3 runs 12 residues. The CDR3 is CASSELSTEAFF. The CDR3 DNA sequence: TGTGCCAGCAGCGAGCTGAGCACTGAAGCTTTCTTT.

This clonotype came up many times. The chain uses TRBV12-3 or TRBV12-4 and TRBJ2-3, with D tentatively TRBD2 (5 bases). The CDR3 is 15 residues long. V lost 4 bases and J lost 1, with 12 bases in between. In DNA form, the CDR3 reads TGTGCCAGCAGTTCGCCCGGGGTCGGCACAGATACGCAGTATTTT. This codes for CASSSPGVGTDTQYF.

This clonotype was observed many times. This chain uses TRBV25-1 with TRBJ2-2; TRBD1 agrees at 7 bases. This CDR3 is 17 amino acids long. V was pared by 1 base and J by 2 bases, with 7 bases of the junction left unmatched. Germline lookup yields CDR1 MGHDK and CDR2 SYGVNS. The CDR3 reads CASSESRTGYNTGELFF. CDR3 bases: TGTGCCAGCAGTGAATCTCGGACAGGCTATAACACCGGGGAGCTGTTTTTT.

This clonotype was observed a handful of times. V gene TRBV7-2 combines with J gene TRBJ2-1; tentative D call: TRBD2 (6 bases). Trimming took 5 bases from V and 4 from J, leaving 15 bases between them. The CDR3 sequence is 15 residues long. CDR1 and CDR2 from the germline V gene are SGHTA and FQGNSA. CDR3 protein: CASSRTMGIYNEQFF. CDR3 in DNA: TGTGCCAGCAGCCGGACTATGGGGATATACAATGAGCAGTTCTTC.

This clonotype was found many times. The chain uses TRBV29-1 and TRBJ2-4; a weak D match, TRBD2 (6 bases). V lost 4 bases and J lost 11, with 12 bases in between. Germline loops: CDR1 SQVTM, CDR2 ANQGSEA. The CDR3 has 11 residues. CDR3 sequence: CSVGGETFQYF. The CDR3 DNA follows: TGCAGCGTTGGGGGGGAGACATTTCAGTACTTC.

This rearrangement joins TRBV7-8 to TRBJ1-5, with D perhaps TRBD1 (6 bases). The V and J ends lost 5 bases and 5 bases respectively, with 19 bases between them. CDR1 and CDR2 from the germline V gene are SGHVS and FQNEAQ. The CDR3 consists of 16 residues. The CDR3 DNA is TGTGCCAGCAGCCCACAGGGACATCCGAGGGATCAGCCCCAGCATTTT. Protein: CASSPQGHPRDQPQHF.

The chain combines TRBV11-2 with TRBJ1-2; possibly TRBD1 for D (5 bases). CDR3 length: 14 amino acids. CDR1 and CDR2 (germline): SGHAT, FQNNGV. The ends were cut back, 7 bases at V and 4 bases at J, with 16 bases in the middle. Written as DNA, the CDR3 is TGTGCCAGCACGCGGGGCGGGAGTTTCTATGGCTACACCTTC. Residues: CASTRGGSFYGYTF.

This clonotype has at least ten counts. The chain uses TRBV2 and TRBJ2-3; no firm D call. CDR1 is SNHLY and CDR2 is FYNNEI in the germline V gene. The CDR3 contains 15 residues. The V end lost 1 base, the J end lost 0 bases, and 8 bases lay between the germline ends. The CDR3 region has the DNA TGTGCCAGCAGTGAAGTAGACGTTAGCACAGATACGCAGTATTTT. This translates into CASSEVDVSTDTQYF.

This clonotype came up a few times. This rearrangement joins TRBV12-3 or TRBV12-4 to TRBJ1-2; no firm D call. The CDR3 runs 13 residues. V lost 5 bases and J lost 2, with 9 bases in between. CDR3 in amino acids: CASSGGLNYGYTF. CDR3 nucleotide sequence: TGTGCCAGCAGTGGTGGGCTCAACTATGGCTACACCTTC.